This note documents a single T cell receptor beta chain sequence. The sample is drawn from a study of identical twins. Germline loops: CDR1 SGDLS, CDR2 YYNGEE. This CDR3 has 12 residues. V was cut by 4 bases and J by 10 bases, with 12 bases left in between. A universal primer binding site was introduced by template switching. The final cDNA contained unique molecular identifiers. TCRdb reanalysed the 5' RACE reads using MiXCR and keeps one entry per CDR3 protein. The profile shows about 1.7 million distinct CDR3 sequences, under 35% of them singletons. The rearrangement joins TRBV9 to TRBJ2-1; D ambiguous. The sequencing sample was made of cord blood. The receptor's source is a newborn girl in good health. The DNA of the CDR3 is TGTGCCAGCAGCATAGAAGGCTACGAGCAGTTCTTC. It specifies CASSIEGYEQFF.